This is a list of T cell receptor beta chains from one sample in a study of beta chain features in type 1 diabetes. The data were produced by immunoSEQ multiplex PCR, yet TCRdb's version contains in-frame clones alone and is incomplete. In the table there are about 700,000 clones, roughly 12% of which are singletons. Specimen: naive CD4+ T cells from blood. Receptor source: a man aged 18 to 29 with type 1 diabetes. CDR3s include the opening cysteine and the closing phenylalanine or tryptophan. The order of the fields is J gene, clone size, V gene, D gene, CDR3 protein, CDR3 DNA. The D gene is left open where the match is weak. Part of the rows lack a size; the others show once, few, many or a class for expanded clones.

TRBJ2-7	NA	TRBV29-1	NA	CSAGTYSYEQYF	TGCAGCGCTGGGACTTACTCCTACGAGCAGTACTTC
TRBJ1-2	NA	TRBV21-1	NA	CASSKGSGNYGYTF	TGTGCCAGCAGCAAAGGTTCCGGTAACTATGGCTACACCTTC
TRBJ1-1	NA	TRBV29-1	NA	CSVEEGPSYTEAFF	TGCAGCGTTGAAGAAGGCCCAAGTTACACTGAAGCTTTCTTT
TRBJ2-1	few	TRBV5-1	NA	CASSLVSGLGEQFF	TGCGCCAGCAGCTTGGTCTCGGGCCTGGGTGAGCAGTTCTTC
TRBJ1-1	NA	TRBV30	NA	CAWTLTGGTTEAFF	TGTGCCTGGACCCTCACGGGGGGTACCACTGAAGCTTTCTTT
TRBJ2-7	NA	TRBV19	TRBD1	CASSSGQGGPYEQYF	TGTGCCAGTAGCTCCGGACAGGGAGGACCCTACGAGCAGTACTTC
TRBJ2-5	few	TRBV7-9	NA	CASSPVGGVGETQYF	TGTGCCAGCAGCCCCGTCGGGGGTGTGGGAGAGACCCAGTACTTC
TRBJ2-5	NA	TRBV2	NA	CASRIQETQYF	TGTGCCAGCAGAATCCAAGAGACCCAGTACTTC
TRBJ1-2	NA	TRBV30	TRBD1	CAWSVGTGANYGYTF	TGTGCCTGGAGTGTAGGGACAGGCGCTAACTATGGCTACACCTTC
TRBJ1-2	few	TRBV29-1	NA	CSVVRGDYGYTF	TGCAGCGTTGTTAGGGGGGACTATGGCTACACCTTC
TRBJ1-1	few	TRBV30	TRBD1	CAWSRQGTEAFF	TGTGCCTGGAGCCGACAGGGGACTGAAGCTTTCTTT
TRBJ1-5	NA	TRBV18	NA	CASSPNREGNQPQHF	TGTGCCAGCTCACCAAATAGGGAGGGCAATCAGCCCCAGCATTTT
TRBJ1-2	NA	TRBV19	NA	CASSIDRNSHGYTF	TGTGCCAGTAGTATAGATCGGAACTCCCATGGCTACACCTTC
TRBJ2-7	few	TRBV2	NA	CASSAQVNEQYF	TGTGCCAGCAGTGCACAGGTTAACGAGCAGTACTTC
TRBJ2-1	NA	TRBV6-1	NA	CASPGGTEQFF	TGTGCCAGCCCTGGCGGGACTGAGCAGTTCTTC
TRBJ2-1	NA	TRBV7-7	NA	CASSPTLPSTGLGYNEQFF	TGTGCCAGCAGCCCGACCTTGCCCTCCACAGGGCTCGGATACAATGAGCAGTTCTTC
TRBJ1-2	few	TRBV18	NA	CASSPGQPNYGYTF	TGTGCCAGCTCACCCGGACAGCCTAACTATGGCTACACCTTC
TRBJ2-1	few	TRBV29-1	NA	CSVADTVNNEQFF	TGCAGCGTTGCGGACACAGTGAACAATGAGCAGTTCTTC
TRBJ1-5	few	TRBV5-1	NA	CASSDGPNQPQHF	TGCGCCAGCAGCGACGGCCCTAATCAGCCCCAGCATTTT
TRBJ1-3	few	TRBV29-1	TRBD1	CSAATGSSGNTIYF	TGCAGCGCTGCGACAGGGAGCTCTGGAAACACCATATATTTT
TRBJ2-7	NA	TRBV5-6	NA	CASSRSYEQYF	TGTGCCAGCAGCCGCTCCTACGAGCAGTACTTC
TRBJ1-2	NA	TRBV29-1	NA	CSVEKRFRGPNYGYTF	TGCAGCGTTGAGAAGCGTTTTCGGGGGCCCAACTATGGCTACACCTTC
TRBJ2-5	few	TRBV20-1	NA	CSARRGETQYF	TGCAGTGCTAGAAGAGGAGAGACCCAGTACTTC
TRBJ1-2	NA	TRBV9	NA	CASSLGGSYGYTF	TGTGCCAGCAGCCTCGGGGGCAGCTATGGCTACACCTTC
TRBJ2-7	NA	TRBV7-9	NA	CASSSSGTPTYEQYF	TGTGCCAGCAGCTCCTCCGGGACACCGACCTACGAGCAGTACTTC
TRBJ2-1	few	TRBV28	NA	CASSPQTGPYNEQFF	TGTGCCAGCAGTCCCCAGACAGGACCCTACAATGAGCAGTTCTTC
TRBJ1-2	NA	TRBV18	NA	CASSRSRDANYGYTF	TGTGCCAGCTCCCGATCCAGGGACGCCAACTATGGCTACACCTTC
TRBJ2-1	NA	TRBV10-3	NA	CAISVPPLGHEQFF	TGTGCCATCAGTGTTCCTCCCCTTGGACATGAGCAGTTCTTC
TRBJ1-6	NA	TRBV7-2	NA	CASSLDLTVLHF	TGTGCCAGCAGCTTAGATCTCACAGTCCTCCACTTT
TRBJ1-2	NA	TRBV30	TRBD1	CAWSLPRQGSVLYTF	TGTGCCTGGAGTCTTCCCCGACAGGGCTCGGTCCTCTACACCTTC
TRBJ1-5	few	TRBV7-2	TRBD1	CASSAGQGSNQPQHF	TGTGCCAGCAGCGCCGGACAGGGGAGTAATCAGCCCCAGCATTTT
TRBJ1-2	few	TRBV4-1	NA	CASSQDLGNYGYTF	TGCGCCAGCAGCCAAGACCTGGGTAACTATGGCTACACCTTC
TRBJ1-1	few	TRBV7-9	NA	CASSPRRAGREAFF	TGTGCCAGCAGCCCGCGCCGGGCAGGTCGTGAAGCTTTCTTT
TRBJ2-7	few	TRBV18	NA	CASSPPGWDYEQYF	TGTGCCAGCTCACCACCGGGTTGGGACTACGAGCAGTACTTC
TRBJ2-5	few	TRBV5-1	TRBD1	CASIRTGGETQYF	TGCGCCAGCATTAGGACAGGGGGAGAGACCCAGTACTTC
TRBJ2-2	NA	TRBV7-3	NA	CASSTQANTGELFF	TGTGCCAGCAGCACACAAGCGAACACCGGGGAGCTGTTTTTT
TRBJ1-1	NA	TRBV18	NA	CASSLLPGPVNTEAFF	TGTGCCAGCTCACTTCTCCCCGGACCGGTGAACACTGAAGCTTTCTTT
TRBJ1-5	NA	TRBV10-3	NA	CAISESQGGQPQHF	TGTGCCATCAGTGAGTCCCAGGGAGGACAGCCCCAGCATTTT
TRBJ1-1	NA	TRBV9	NA	CASSVAGATEAFF	TGTGCCAGCAGCGTAGCGGGGGCCACTGAAGCTTTCTTT
TRBJ2-5	NA	TRBV5-1	TRBD2	CASSLDLAGQETQYF	TGCGCCAGCAGCTTGGATCTAGCGGGGCAAGAGACCCAGTACTTC
TRBJ2-1	NA	TRBV5-4	NA	CASSPRWGSSYNEQFF	TGTGCCAGCAGCCCGCGATGGGGAAGCTCCTACAATGAGCAGTTCTTC
TRBJ2-3	NA	TRBV7-9	TRBD2	CASSLAGSGVTDTQYF	TGTGCCAGCAGCTTAGCGGGTAGCGGGGTGACAGATACGCAGTATTTT